Below are 8 T cell receptor beta chains sequenced from a single sample in a study of T cells in Graves' hyperthyroidism and ophthalmopathy. Amplified TCR beta CDR3 regions came from RNA transcripts. The HTBI primer set was used in a first-round RT-PCR of the TCR CDR3. MiXCR, run by TCRdb on the multiplex PCR reads, gives a single entry per CDR3 protein. This sample has around 660,000 distinct CDR3 sequences, with over 40% found just once. The sequenced sample consisted of peripheral blood or thyroid tissue (not recorded which). These receptor sequences come from an adult man with Graves' disease, either hyperthyroidism or ophthalmopathy (not recorded which).

The J gene is TRBJ1-5, the V gene TRBV9; 8 nucleotides line up with TRBD1. Germline CDR1 reads SGDLS; CDR2 reads YYNGEE. The CDR3 spans 14 residues. The CDR3 region has the DNA TGTGCTAGCCAGGGGGCCCACGACAATCAGCCCCAGCATTTT. Protein: CASQGAHDNQPQHF.

The chain has TRBV2 and TRBJ1-2, with 7 bases that match TRBD1. J was trimmed by 4 bases and V by 6 bases; bases with no gene match: 11. This CDR3 spans 15 amino acids. The germline V gene has CDR1 SNHLY and CDR2 FYNNEI. CDR3 nucleotide sequence: TGTGCCAGCAGGGGACAGAACGTGGGTGCCTATGGCTACACCTTC. Amino acids: CASRGQNVGAYGYTF.

A remark on this clonotype: One end of the junction is discordant with germline, which a read error may explain. V usage is TRBV7-7 and J usage is TRBJ2-2; 7 nucleotides line up with TRBD1. The germline gives CDR1 SSHAT, CDR2 FNYEAQ (reference sequence). The CDR3 spans 15 residues. The CDR3 DNA reads TGTGCTAGCAGCTCCGGGACAGTTGGCACCGGGGAGCTGTTTTTT. Its protein is CASSSGTVGTGELFF.

This clonotype has a handful of counts. The chain has TRBV20-1 and TRBJ2-7, with 7 bases lining up with TRBD2. Unmatched junction bases numbered 6, after V lost 4 bases and J lost 0 bases. This CDR3 is 14 amino acids long. CDR1 and CDR2 (germline): DFQATT, SNEGSKA (reference sequence). Written as DNA, the CDR3 is TGCAGTGCTACGAGCGGGATACTCTCCTACGAGCAGTACTTC. It is translated as CSATSGILSYEQYF.

The chain has TRBV2 and TRBJ1-2; D not resolved. The germline V gene encodes CDR1 SNHLY and CDR2 FYNNEI. The CDR3 loop spans 14 amino acids. The V end was cut by 2 bases, the J end by 2 bases, with 9 bases between. In DNA form, the CDR3 reads TGTGCCAGCAGTGAAAGCACAGAGAACTATGGCTACACCTTC. Amino acids: CASSESTENYGYTF.

This clonotype was observed a single time. The DNA of the CDR3 is TGTGCCACCAGCAGGACAGGGGGCTTTGGGACCCAGTACTTC. Translation: CATSRTGGFGTQYF. The chain couples TRBV15 to TRBJ2-5; TRBD1 aligns across 10 bases. Trimming cost V 3 bases and J 7 bases; bases outside gene matches: 5. This CDR3 has 14 amino acids. The germline CDR1 and CDR2 sequences are LNHNV and YYDKDF (reference sequence).

This clonotype was seen only a few times. V usage is TRBV7-3 and J usage is TRBJ1-2; 8 bases map to TRBD1. Trimming cost V 1 base and J 8 bases; bases outside gene matches: 6. This CDR3 is 14 amino acids long. CDR1 SGHTA and CDR2 FQGTGA come from the germline V gene. The CDR3 region has the DNA TGTGCCAGCAGCTTAAGCAGGGGGCTAGAGGGCTACACCTTC. Amino acids: CASSLSRGLEGYTF.

As DNA, the CDR3 is TGTGCCAGCACCGGACAGGGGGCATCACAAGAGACCCAGTACTTC. It codes for CASTGQGASQETQYF. This rearrangement joins TRBV11-3 to TRBJ2-5; 11 bases line up with TRBD1. Per germline, CDR1 SGHNT and CDR2 YENEEA. The CDR3 loop spans 15 amino acids. Losses at the gene ends were 7 bases for V and 2 bases for J; bases not matched to a gene: 6.